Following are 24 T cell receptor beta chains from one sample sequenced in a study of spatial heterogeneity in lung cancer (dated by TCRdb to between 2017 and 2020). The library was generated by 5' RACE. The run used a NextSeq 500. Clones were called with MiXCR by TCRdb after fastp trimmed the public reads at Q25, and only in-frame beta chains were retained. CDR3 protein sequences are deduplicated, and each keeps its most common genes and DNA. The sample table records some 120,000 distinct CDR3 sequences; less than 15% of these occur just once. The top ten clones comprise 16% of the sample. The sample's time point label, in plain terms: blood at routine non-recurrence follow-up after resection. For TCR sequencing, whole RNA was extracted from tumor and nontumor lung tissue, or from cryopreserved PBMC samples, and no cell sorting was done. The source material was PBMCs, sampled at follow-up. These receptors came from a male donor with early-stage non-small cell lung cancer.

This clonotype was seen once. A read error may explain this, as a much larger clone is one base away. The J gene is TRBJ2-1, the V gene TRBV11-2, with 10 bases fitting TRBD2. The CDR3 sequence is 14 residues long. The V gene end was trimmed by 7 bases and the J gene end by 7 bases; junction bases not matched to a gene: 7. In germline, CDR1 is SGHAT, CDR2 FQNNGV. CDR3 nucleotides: TGTGCCAGCAACTTGCCTAGCGGGGGAAATGAGCAGTTCTTC. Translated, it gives CASNLPSGGNEQFF.

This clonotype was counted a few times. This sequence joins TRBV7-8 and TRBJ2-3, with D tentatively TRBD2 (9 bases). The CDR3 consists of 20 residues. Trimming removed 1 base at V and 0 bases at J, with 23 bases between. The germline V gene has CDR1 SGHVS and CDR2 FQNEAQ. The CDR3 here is CASSLVRTGLAGSSTDTQYF. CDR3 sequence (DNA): TGTGCCAGCAGCTTAGTCCGGACAGGGCTAGCGGGGTCTAGCACAGATACGCAGTATTTT. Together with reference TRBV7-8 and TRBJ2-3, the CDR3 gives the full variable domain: GAGVSQSPRYKVAKRGQDVALRCDPISGHVSLFWYQQALGQGPEFLTYFQNEAQLDKSGLPSDRFFAERPEGSVSTLKIQRTQQEDSAVYLCASSLVRTGLAGSSTDTQYFGPGTRLTVL.

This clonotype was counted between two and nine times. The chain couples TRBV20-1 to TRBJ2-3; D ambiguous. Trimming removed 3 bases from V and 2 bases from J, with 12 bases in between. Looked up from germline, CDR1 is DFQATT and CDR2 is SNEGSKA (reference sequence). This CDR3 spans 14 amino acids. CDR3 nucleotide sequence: TGCAGTGCTAGTCCAGTGGAGTTCACAGATACGCAGTATTTT. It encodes CSASPVEFTDTQYF.

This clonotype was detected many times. The CDR3 DNA follows: TGTGCCAGCGCTAGTAACTATGGCTACACCTTC. Translation gives CASASNYGYTF. The chain couples TRBV2 to TRBJ1-2; D is ambiguous. V lost 8 bases and J lost 1, with 5 bases in between. CDR1 is SNHLY and CDR2 is FYNNEI in the germline V gene. The CDR3 sequence is 11 residues long. Based on the CDR3 plus reference TRBV2 and TRBJ1-2, the full variable domain is EPEVTQTPSHQVTQMGQEVILRCVPISNHLYFYWYRQILGQKVEFLVSFYNNEISEKSEIFDDQFSVERPDGSNFTLKIRSTKLEDSAMYFCASASNYGYTFGSGTRLTVV.

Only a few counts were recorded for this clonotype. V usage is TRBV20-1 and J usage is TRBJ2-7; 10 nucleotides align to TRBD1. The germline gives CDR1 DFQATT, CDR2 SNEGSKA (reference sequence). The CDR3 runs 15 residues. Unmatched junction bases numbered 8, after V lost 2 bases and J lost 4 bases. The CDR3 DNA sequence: TGCAGTGCTAGATTATGGGACAGGGGTTCATACGAGCAGTACTTC. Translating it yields CSARLWDRGSYEQYF.

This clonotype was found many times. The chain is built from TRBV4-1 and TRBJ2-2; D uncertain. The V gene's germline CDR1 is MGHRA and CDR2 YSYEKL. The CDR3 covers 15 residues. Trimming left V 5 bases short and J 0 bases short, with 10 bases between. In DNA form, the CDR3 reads TGCGCCAGCAGCGCCGACACTGCGAACACCGGGGAGCTGTTTTTT. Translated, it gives CASSADTANTGELFF.

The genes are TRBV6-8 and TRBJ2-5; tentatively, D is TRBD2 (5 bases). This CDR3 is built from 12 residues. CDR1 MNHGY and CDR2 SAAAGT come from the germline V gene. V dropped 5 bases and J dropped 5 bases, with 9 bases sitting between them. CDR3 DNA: TGTGCCAGCAGTCCTCCGGGGGAGACCCAGTACTTC. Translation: CASSPPGETQYF.

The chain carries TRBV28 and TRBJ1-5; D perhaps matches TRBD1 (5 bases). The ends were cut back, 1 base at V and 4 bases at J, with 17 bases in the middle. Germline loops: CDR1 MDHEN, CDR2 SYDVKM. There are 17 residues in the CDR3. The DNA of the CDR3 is TGTGCCAGCAGTTTATCGGCAGGGCTCGGAATTAATCAGCCCCAGCATTTT. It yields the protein CASSLSAGLGINQPQHF.

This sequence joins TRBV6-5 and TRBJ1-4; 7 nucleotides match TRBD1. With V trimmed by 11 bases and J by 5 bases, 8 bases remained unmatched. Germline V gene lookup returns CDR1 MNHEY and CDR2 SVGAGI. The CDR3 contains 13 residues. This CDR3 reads CAVRDSINEKLFF. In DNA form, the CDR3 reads TGTGCCGTGCGGGACAGTATAAATGAAAAACTGTTTTTT.

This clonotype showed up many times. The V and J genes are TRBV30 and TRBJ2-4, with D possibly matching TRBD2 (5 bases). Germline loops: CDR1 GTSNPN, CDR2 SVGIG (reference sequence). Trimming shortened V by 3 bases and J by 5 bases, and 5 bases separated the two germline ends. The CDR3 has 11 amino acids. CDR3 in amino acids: CAWSGENIQYF. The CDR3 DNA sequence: TGTGCCTGGAGCGGGGAAAACATTCAGTACTTC. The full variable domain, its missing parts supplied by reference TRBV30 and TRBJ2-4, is SQTIHQWPATLVQPVGSPLSLECTVEGTSNPNLYWYRQAAGRGLQLLFYSVGIGQISSEVPQNLSASRPQDRQFILSSKKLLLSDSGFYLCAWSGENIQYFGAGTRLSVL.

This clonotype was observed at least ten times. In DNA, the CDR3 is TGTGCCAGCAGTTACGGAGGCCTCACTGAAGCTTTCTTT. Translation gives CASSYGGLTEAFF. This chain uses TRBV6-5 with TRBJ1-1; D gene uncertain. In germline, CDR1 is MNHEY, CDR2 SVGAGI. The CDR3 extends over 13 amino acids. V dropped 2 bases and J dropped 4 bases, with 8 bases sitting between them.

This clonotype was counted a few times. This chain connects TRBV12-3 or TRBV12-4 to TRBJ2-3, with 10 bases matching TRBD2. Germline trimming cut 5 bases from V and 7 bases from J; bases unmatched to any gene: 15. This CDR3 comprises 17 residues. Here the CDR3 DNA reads TGTGCCAGCAGTCTTTGGGAAGCGGGGGGGCGGAGGAATACGCAGTATTTT. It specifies CASSLWEAGGRRNTQYF.

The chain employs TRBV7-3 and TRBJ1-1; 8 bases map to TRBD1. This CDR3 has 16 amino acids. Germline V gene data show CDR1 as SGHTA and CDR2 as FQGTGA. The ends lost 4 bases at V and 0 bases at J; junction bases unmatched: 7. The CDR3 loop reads CASSYRTGLMNTEAFF. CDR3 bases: TGTGCCAGCAGCTACAGGACAGGGCTAATGAACACTGAAGCTTTCTTT.

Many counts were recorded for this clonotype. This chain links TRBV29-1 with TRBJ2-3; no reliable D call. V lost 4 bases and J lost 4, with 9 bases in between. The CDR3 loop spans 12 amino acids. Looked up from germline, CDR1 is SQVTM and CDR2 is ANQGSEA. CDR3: CSVATGADTQYF. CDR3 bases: TGCAGCGTTGCCACTGGGGCAGATACGCAGTATTTT.

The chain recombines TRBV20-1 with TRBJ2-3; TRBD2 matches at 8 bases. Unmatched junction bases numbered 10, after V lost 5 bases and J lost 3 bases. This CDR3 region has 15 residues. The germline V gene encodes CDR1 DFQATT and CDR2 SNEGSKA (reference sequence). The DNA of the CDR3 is TGCAGTGCTCTAACCGGACTAGCAGGGACAGATACGCAGTATTTT. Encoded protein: CSALTGLAGTDTQYF.

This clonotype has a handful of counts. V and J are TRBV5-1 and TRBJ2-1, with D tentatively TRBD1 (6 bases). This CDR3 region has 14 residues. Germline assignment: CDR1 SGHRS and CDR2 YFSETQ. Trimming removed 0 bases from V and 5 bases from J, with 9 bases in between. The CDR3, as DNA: TGCGCCAGCAGCTTGGGGGGGCCCAACAATGAGCAGTTCTTC. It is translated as CASSLGGPNNEQFF.

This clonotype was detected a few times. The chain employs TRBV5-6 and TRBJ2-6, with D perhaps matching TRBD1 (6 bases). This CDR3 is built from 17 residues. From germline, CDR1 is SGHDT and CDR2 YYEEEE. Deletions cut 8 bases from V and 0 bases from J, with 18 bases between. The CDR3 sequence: CARTIKDRISGANVLTF. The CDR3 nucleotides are TGTGCCAGAACAATAAAAGACAGGATCTCTGGGGCCAACGTCCTGACTTTC.

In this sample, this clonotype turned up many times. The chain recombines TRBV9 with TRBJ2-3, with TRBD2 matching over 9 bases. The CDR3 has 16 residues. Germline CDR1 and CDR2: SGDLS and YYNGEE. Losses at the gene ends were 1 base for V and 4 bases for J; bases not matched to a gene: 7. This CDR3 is CASSVRRGGRSDTQYF. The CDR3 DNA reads TGTGCCAGCAGCGTACGGCGGGGGGGCCGTTCAGATACGCAGTATTTT.

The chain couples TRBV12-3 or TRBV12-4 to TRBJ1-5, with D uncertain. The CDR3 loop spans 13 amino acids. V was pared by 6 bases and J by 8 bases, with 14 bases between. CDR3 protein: CASSPSDLEPQHF. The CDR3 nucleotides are TGTGCCAGCAGCCCTTCGGATTTGGAGCCCCAGCATTTT.

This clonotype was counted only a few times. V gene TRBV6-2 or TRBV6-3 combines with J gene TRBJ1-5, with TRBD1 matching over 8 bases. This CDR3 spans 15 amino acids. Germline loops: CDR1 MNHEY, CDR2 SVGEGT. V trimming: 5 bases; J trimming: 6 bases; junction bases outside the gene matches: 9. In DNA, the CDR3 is TGTGCCAGCAGTCTGACAGGGGCTGGTAGTCAGCCCCAGCATTTT. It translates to CASSLTGAGSQPQHF.

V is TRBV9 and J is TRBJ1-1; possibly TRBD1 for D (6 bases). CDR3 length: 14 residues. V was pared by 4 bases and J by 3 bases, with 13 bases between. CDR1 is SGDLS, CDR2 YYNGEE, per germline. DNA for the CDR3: TGTGCCAGCAGCAGAACCACAGGGTACACTGAAGCTTTCTTT. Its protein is CASSRTTGYTEAFF.

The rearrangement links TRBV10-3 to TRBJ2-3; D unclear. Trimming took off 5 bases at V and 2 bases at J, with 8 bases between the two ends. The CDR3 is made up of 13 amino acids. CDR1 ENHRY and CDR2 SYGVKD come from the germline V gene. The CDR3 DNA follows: TGTGCCATCAGTCCGGGTGACACAGATACGCAGTATTTT. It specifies CAISPGDTDTQYF.

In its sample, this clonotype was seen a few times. In DNA, the CDR3 is TGTGCCAGCAGCTGGGGGACGGAAGAATATGGCTACACCTTC. Its translation: CASSWGTEEYGYTF. The chain carries TRBV5-6 and TRBJ1-2, with TRBD1 as a possible D gene (5 bases). CDR1 and CDR2 from the germline V gene are SGHDT and YYEEEE. V was cut by 3 bases and J by 5 bases, with 14 bases left in between. CDR3 length: 14 amino acids. Drawing the rest from reference TRBV5-6 and TRBJ1-2, the complete variable domain is DAGVTQSPTHLIKTRGQQVTLRCSPKSGHDTVSWYQQALGQGPQFIFQYYEEEERQRGNFPDRFSGHQFPNYSSELNVNALLLGDSALYLCASSWGTEEYGYTFGSGTRLTVV.

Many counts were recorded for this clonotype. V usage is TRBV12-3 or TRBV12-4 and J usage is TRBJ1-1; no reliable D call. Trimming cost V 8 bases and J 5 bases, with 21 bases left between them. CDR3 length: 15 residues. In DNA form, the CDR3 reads TGTGCCAGCCGCTCGGGCGGGAGTCTTCGGACTGAAGCTTTCTTT. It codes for CASRSGGSLRTEAFF.